Included here is one TCR beta chain sequence, with context. Described time point: after dendritic cell vaccination, including at tumor progression/relapse. No glioblastoma patient carried an isocitrate dehydrogenase mutation. The PCR used 60 V beta and 13 J beta primers. Clones were sequenced by immunoSEQ multiplex PCR, and TCRdb holds only the in-frame ones, with some missing. The sample consists of roughly 80,000 clones, around nine tenths of them appearing once. This sample was taken from a study of glioma-infiltrating T cells after dendritic cell vaccination. Overall study: Patients had newly diagnosed or recurrent glioblastoma and received dendritic cell vaccines.

The ends lost 2 bases at V and 6 bases at J; junction bases unmatched: 9. The CDR3 is 17 residues long. Germline V lookup: CDR1 MNHEY, CDR2 SMNVEV (reference sequence). The source is a human donor with glioblastoma. This chain uses TRBV27 with TRBJ2-2; 10 bases line up with TRBD1. The sequenced sample was blood, obtained after dendritic cell vaccination. The CDR3 reads CASSLGPGTGDSGELFF. CDR3 nucleotides: TGTGCCAGCAGTTTAGGGCCGGGGACAGGGGATTCCGGGGAGCTGTTTTTT.